Below, 2 T cell receptor beta chains from the same sample are listed, as sequenced in a study of T-cell reconstitution after alpha-beta-depleted transplantation in children. Preparation of the TCRbeta library used unique molecular identifiers. TCRdb analysed the PCR reads with MiXCR anew, one entry per CDR3 protein. The sample carries a few hundred thousand distinct CDR3 sequences, under 15% recorded once. Here the sequenced sample was PBMCs, mostly from graft donor cells, taken 360 days after TCRalphabeta/CD19-depleted stem cell transplant. Receptor source: a male patient younger than 18 who had a stem cell transplant for acute myeloid leukemia, so the T cells may come from the graft donor.

This clonotype was seen many times. The chain uses TRBV29-1 and TRBJ2-7; 10 nucleotides align to TRBD1. This CDR3 comprises 13 residues. After removal of 4 bases from V and 2 bases from J, the junction contained 2 bases not matched to a gene. Germline assignment: CDR1 SQVTM and CDR2 ANQGSEA. The CDR3 nucleotides read TGCAGCGTTGGGGACAGGGGTCCCTACGAGCAGTACTTC. Protein sequence: CSVGDRGPYEQYF.

At least ten counts were recorded for this clonotype. V is TRBV20-1 and J is TRBJ2-7; 10 bases match TRBD2. V was pared by 2 bases and J by 0 bases, with 1 base of the junction left unmatched. Germline V gene data show CDR1 as DFQATT and CDR2 as SNEGSKA (reference sequence). The CDR3 is 14 residues long. The CDR3 DNA reads as TGCAGTGCTAGACGGACTAGCGGCTCCTACGAGCAGTACTTC. Translation gives CSARRTSGSYEQYF.